A single TCR beta chain is shown here with its context. Its antigen is unidentified. Germline V CDR1 and CDR2: SGHTA, FQGNSA. Trimming left V 2 bases short and J 3 bases short, with 11 bases between. The CDR3 has 14 residues. The sample originates from a study of T cells after yellow fever vaccination. Findings and caveats of the study: Weaker in magnitude, the secondary response showed a faster peak on day 5 versus 15.

Each CDR3 protein gets one entry after TCRdb re-called the 5' RACE reads with MiXCR. The sample yields about 340,000 distinct CDR3 sequences, around 13% seen once. The gene calls are TRBV7-2 and TRBJ2-7, with D uncertain. This specimen consisted of CD4+ T cells sorted from PBMCs, obtained 15 days after the yellow fever booster vaccination. This TCR came from a man younger than 30 who received the YFV17D yellow fever vaccine. CDR3 sequence reads: CASSLIGQNYEQYF. The CDR3 DNA reads as TGTGCCAGCAGCTTAATTGGGCAGAACTACGAGCAGTACTTC.